This TCR beta chain was sequenced in a study of cytomegalovirus exposure and HLA in healthy donors. The study's findings and limits: The analysis excluded some indistinguishable V segments, including TRBV6-2 and TRBV6-3.

This clone occurred a few times. What it binds is not known. CDR3 length: 11 residues. Researchers ran the PCR with 60 Vbeta and 13 Jbeta primers. Method: immunoSEQ multiplex PCR; TCRdb's copy keeps in-frame clones and lacks some. The profile shows roughly 67,000 clones, around three quarters of them singletons. Sequenced: PBMCs. The source of this sequence is a man aged 60 to 75 in good health and CMV-seropositive. The V call is TRBV21-1, the J call TRBJ2-7; the DNA was not compared with TRBD2, the D call given in the table. TRBV21-1 is assigned pseudogene status. Here the CDR3 reads CLSPEGYEQYF. The CDR3 nucleotides are TGCCTTTCGCCCGAGGGCTACGAGCAGTACTTC.